The 15 T cell receptor beta chains listed next were all sequenced from one sample in a study of molecular identifiers for immune sequencing clone quantification. TCRdb passed the PCR reads through MiXCR, listing each CDR3 protein once. The table has more than 300,000 distinct CDR3 sequences, about a fifth seen once; the top ten hold approximately 0.8%. Source material: naive CD8+ T cells from blood, with Jurkat cell RNA spiked in. Sample subset: FACS-sorted CD8+CD4-CCR7+CD45RA+ naive T cells. These receptors were taken from a human donor in good health. Some libraries in this study had Jurkat cell RNA spiked in.

The chain joins TRBV3-1 to TRBJ2-1; 10 bases line up with TRBD2. The V gene's germline CDR1 is LGHDT and CDR2 YNNKEL (reference sequence). The CDR3 spans 15 residues. Trimming at V came to 7 bases and at J to 3 bases, leaving 6 bases not matched to a gene. The CDR3 loop is CASIAAGGHYNEQFF. DNA for the CDR3: TGTGCCAGCATCGCAGCGGGGGGGCACTACAATGAGCAGTTCTTC.

In its sample, this clonotype was seen many times. The chain uses TRBV24-1 and TRBJ2-5; unclear D gene. This CDR3 region has 16 residues. CDR1 KGHDR and CDR2 SFDVKD come from the germline V gene. V lost 0 bases to trimming and J lost 5 bases, with 15 bases between them. CDR3 sequence: CATSDLAGTPGETQYF. In nucleotides, the CDR3 is TGTGCCACCAGTGATTTGGCAGGTACCCCCGGCGAGACCCAGTACTTC.

In this sample, this clonotype turned up a few times. This chain joins TRBV7-9 and TRBJ2-7, with 7 bases matching TRBD1. Germline V gene data show CDR1 as SEHNR and CDR2 as FQNEAQ (reference sequence). The CDR3 length is 12 residues. The trim removed 3 bases at V and 7 bases at J, leaving 3 bases unmatched. CDR3 residues: CASSFGTEEQYF. CDR3 sequence (DNA): TGTGCCAGCAGCTTCGGGACAGAAGAGCAGTACTTC.

This clonotype was seen at least ten times. The rearrangement uses TRBV29-1 and TRBJ1-1; D is unclear. V lost 4 bases to trimming and J lost 6 bases, with 9 bases between them. The V gene's germline CDR1 is SQVTM and CDR2 ANQGSEA. The CDR3 extends over 11 amino acids. The CDR3 nucleotides are TGCAGCGTTGGGGAAGGAGCTGAAGCTTTCTTT. As protein: CSVGEGAEAFF.

A few counts support this clonotype. The chain links TRBV6-5 to TRBJ2-1, with 11 nucleotides matching TRBD2. Losses at the gene ends were 0 bases for V and 5 bases for J; bases not matched to a gene: 6. Germline CDR1 MNHEY, CDR2 SVGAGI. The CDR3 spans 17 residues. The CDR3 reads CASSYSRGLAAHNEQFF. For the CDR3, the DNA is TGTGCCAGCAGTTACTCGCGGGGACTAGCGGCCCACAATGAGCAGTTCTTC.

This clonotype showed up just once. The V and J genes are TRBV7-9 and TRBJ2-2; 13 bases match TRBD2. V gave up 8 bases and J gave up 9 bases; unmatched junction bases: 15. The CDR3 runs to 17 residues. Germline values: CDR1 SEHNR, CDR2 FQNEAQ (reference sequence). The CDR3 bases are TGTGCCAGCGGCTATAGGACTAGCGGGAGTCGAACCCGGGAGCTGTTTTTT. Translating gives CASGYRTSGSRTRELFF.

Concerning this clonotype itself: It may be a read error: a sequence one base away is much more abundant. The chain couples TRBV4-1 to TRBJ1-1; tentative D call: TRBD1 (5 bases). The CDR3 covers 14 residues. CDR1 and CDR2 (germline): MGHRA, YSYEKL. The CDR3 DNA reads TGCGCCAGCAGCCCCAGGGATATGAACACTGAAGCTCTCTTT. The encoded protein is CASSPRDMNTEALF.

The chain combines TRBV29-1 with TRBJ2-2; D is unresolved. The CDR3 sequence is 11 residues long. Per germline, CDR1 SQVTM and CDR2 ANQGSEA. Trimming took off 5 bases at V and 3 bases at J, with 4 bases between the two ends. The CDR3 DNA sequence: TGCAGCGTTCTTGACACCGGGGAGCTGTTTTTT. Protein: CSVLDTGELFF.

This clonotype has more than one count but fewer than ten. The CDR3 is CASSLTRAVLGGYEQYF. The CDR3 DNA sequence: TGTGCCAGCAGCTTAACCCGGGCAGTCCTAGGCGGTTACGAGCAGTACTTC. The V call is TRBV11-2, the J call TRBJ2-7; D is undetermined. V dropped 2 bases and J dropped 4 bases, with 21 bases sitting between them. Germline CDR1 and CDR2: SGHAT and FQNNGV. This CDR3 is built from 17 residues.

This clonotype was detected ten times or more. The chain combines TRBV20-1 with TRBJ2-3; D tentatively fits TRBD1 or TRBD2 (7 bases each). The V gene's germline CDR1 is DFQATT and CDR2 SNEGSKA (reference sequence). CDR3 size: 15 residues. Between the trimmed V and J ends, which lost 5 bases and 2 bases, there was a span of 17 bases. The CDR3 DNA reads as TGCAGTGCTTTAGGGAGGGACAGACACACAGATACGCAGTATTTT. This translates into CSALGRDRHTDTQYF.

This clonotype occurred many times. The rearrangement uses TRBV6-5 and TRBJ2-3, with 13 bases that match TRBD2. Unmatched junction bases numbered 8, after V lost 0 bases and J lost 5 bases. Germline values: CDR1 MNHEY, CDR2 SVGAGI. This CDR3 region has 18 residues. The CDR3 spells CASSYSIGLAGAVDTQYF. CDR3 sequence (DNA): TGTGCCAGCAGTTACTCGATCGGACTAGCGGGAGCGGTAGATACGCAGTATTTT.

This CDR3 is CASSPKLSSYEQYF. The CDR3 DNA reads as TGTGCCAGCAGCCCCAAGCTTTCCTCCTACGAGCAGTACTTC. The J gene is TRBJ2-7, the V gene TRBV6-5; D remains unclear. Germline CDR1 and CDR2: MNHEY and SVGAGI. The CDR3 has 14 residues. Trimming removed 6 bases at V and 0 bases at J, with 12 bases between.

Comments on this clonotype: As the CDR3 is not closed by the conserved phenylalanine or tryptophan, this likely results from a read error. V usage is TRBV7-9 and J usage is TRBJ1-1; 7 nucleotides line up with TRBD1. Germline loops: CDR1 SEHNR, CDR2 FQNEAQ (reference sequence). J lost 6 bases, V lost 5 bases, and 3 bases had no gene match. The CDR3 is made up of 12 amino acids. This chain's CDR3 is CASSPGTAEAFL. The CDR3 nucleotides read TGTGCCAGCAGCCCCGGGACAGCTGAAGCTTTCCTT.

As to this clonotype: A clone one base away is much larger, so this may be a read error. The rearrangement links TRBV5-3 to TRBJ2-1; tentatively, D is TRBD2 (5 bases). TRBV5-3 is flagged as an ORF with uncertain function. The CDR3 has 15 amino acids. The CDR3 loop reads CASRTDSSSYDEQFF. The CDR3 region has the DNA TGTGCCAGCAGAACGGACTCGAGCTCCTACGATGAGCAGTTCTTC.

This clonotype came up many times. This chain connects TRBV6-5 to TRBJ1-1; D might be TRBD1 (5 bases). CDR1 is MNHEY, CDR2 SVGAGI, per germline. The CDR3 is 14 residues long. V was clipped by 2 bases and J by 1 base, with 8 bases between them. The CDR3 nucleotides are TGTGCCAGCAGTTACGGGGACGGGAACACTGAAGCTTTCTTT. The encoded protein is CASSYGDGNTEAFF.